This T cell receptor beta chain was retrieved from a study of T-cell reconstitution after alpha-beta-depleted transplantation in children. This clonotype has a count of ten or more. The library targeted TCRbeta and was prepared with unique molecular identifiers. In TCRdb, the PCR reads were re-called with MiXCR into one record per CDR3 protein. The table includes about 270,000 distinct CDR3 sequences, approximately 9.6% detected once. Germline CDR1 reads SQVTM; CDR2 reads ANQGSEA. V lost 8 bases to trimming and J lost 6 bases; unmatched junction nucleotides: 8. The CDR3 runs 13 residues. The chain joins TRBV29-1 to TRBJ2-2; TRBD1 matches at 8 bases. This specimen consisted of PBMCs from the stem cell graft donor, obtained from the stem cell graft. The sequence was collected from a human donor who donated a stem cell graft to a child with SCID. The CDR3 reads CSTLQGAAGELFF. CDR3 DNA sequence: TGCAGCACTCTGCAGGGGGCTGCCGGGGAGCTGTTTTTT.